Here is one T cell receptor beta chain with its context. Its specificity is not known. The entry originates in a study of response to subunit inactivated influenza vaccine. There are 15 residues in the CDR3. Trimming removed 4 bases from V and 3 bases from J; junction bases left unmatched: 9. CDR1 and CDR2 (germline): SGHDT, YYEEEE. TCRdb re-called the RT-PCR reads with MiXCR, one entry per CDR3 protein. Found here are roughly 790,000 distinct CDR3 sequences, 20% to 25% of them singletons; the top ten hold around 9.6%. Study conclusions and caveats: The authors offered the suggestion that each seasonal influenza vaccination recruits few new T cells.

V is TRBV5-6 and J is TRBJ2-7; 8 positions match TRBD1. This TCR came from a man aged 50-60 years who received an inactivated influenza vaccine. Specimen: PBMCs from blood, collected roughly 5 days after vaccination. The CDR3 region has the DNA TGTGCCAGCAGCAGACGACAGGGGAGAAACTACGAGCAGTACTTC. It encodes CASSRRQGRNYEQYF.